The source of this T cell receptor beta chain is a study of blood T cell repertoires in COVID-19. Study context: The study drew acute and convalescent COVID-19 samples from the United States, Italy and Spain.

Per the germline V gene, CDR1 is SGHRS and CDR2 is YFSETQ. J gave up 7 bases and V 0 bases, and 0 bases lay outside the gene matches. The CDR3 covers 14 residues. Data came from immunoSEQ multiplex PCR; TCRdb stores just in-frame clones and leaves some out. The sample consists of roughly 50,000 clones, about 89% of them appearing once. Sequencing was performed on peripheral blood. The V gene is TRBV5-1, the J gene TRBJ1-6, with 8 nucleotides matching TRBD1. The receptor's source is a woman aged 55 to 70 with active COVID-19. CDR3 in DNA: TGCGCCAGCAGCTTGGACAGGGGGAATTCACCCCTCCACTTT. Translating gives CASSLDRGNSPLHF.